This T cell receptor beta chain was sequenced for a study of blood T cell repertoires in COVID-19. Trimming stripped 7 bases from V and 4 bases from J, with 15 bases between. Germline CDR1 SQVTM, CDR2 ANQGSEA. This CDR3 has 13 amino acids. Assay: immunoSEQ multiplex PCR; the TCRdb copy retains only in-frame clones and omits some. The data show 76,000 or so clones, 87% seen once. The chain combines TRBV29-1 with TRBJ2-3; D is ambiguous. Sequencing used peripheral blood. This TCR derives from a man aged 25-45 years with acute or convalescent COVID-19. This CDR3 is CSAPLRVSDTQYF. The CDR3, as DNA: TGCAGCGCTCCTCTTCGGGTTTCAGATACGCAGTATTTT.